The 10 T cell receptor beta chains below all came from one sample that was sequenced in a study of Graves' ophthalmopathy and Graves' hyperthyroidism. The sequenced template was RNA, covering the TCR beta CDR3 region. After a first-round RT-PCR with HTBI primers, a second-round multiplex PCR was run. TCRdb ran MiXCR on the multiplex PCR reads and lists one entry per CDR3 protein. The repertoire holds about 740,000 distinct CDR3 sequences, with 40% as singletons. The sample was peripheral blood. The receptors shown here come from an adult man with Graves' ophthalmopathy.

This clonotype was recorded many times. The rearrangement uses TRBV29-1 and TRBJ1-2; a weak D match, TRBD1 (5 bases). The germline gives CDR1 SQVTM, CDR2 ANQGSEA. The CDR3 runs 14 residues. V was pared by 4 bases and J by 2 bases, with 14 bases between. The CDR3 region has the DNA TGCAGCGTTGCGGCAGGGAATGAGAACTATGGCTACACCTTC. This codes for CSVAAGNENYGYTF.

This clonotype was found many times. The chain joins TRBV25-1 to TRBJ2-2; D not certain. The germline CDR1 and CDR2 sequences are MGHDK and SYGVNS. The ends were cut back, 6 bases at V and 3 bases at J, with 5 bases in the middle. The CDR3 loop spans 12 amino acids. The CDR3 DNA follows: TGTGCCAGCAGGCTTTACACCGGGGAGCTGTTTTTT. This sequence encodes CASRLYTGELFF. Variable domain in full (rest from reference TRBV25-1 and TRBJ2-2): EADIYQTPRYLVIGTGKKITLECSQTMGHDKMYWYQQDPGMELHLIHYSYGVNSTEKGDLSSESTVSRIRTEHFPLTLESARPSHTSQYLCASRLYTGELFFGEGSRLTVL.

There are many counts of this clonotype. The J gene is TRBJ2-5, the V gene TRBV7-9; the D gene is possibly TRBD1 (6 bases). CDR1 is SEHNR and CDR2 is FQNEAQ in the germline V gene (reference sequence). The CDR3 totals 14 residues. V was cut by 1 base and J by 2 bases, with 8 bases left in between. CDR3 sequence reads: CASSLGRGQETQYF. CDR3 DNA sequence: TGTGCCAGCAGCTTAGGCAGGGGTCAAGAGACCCAGTACTTC.

This clonotype turned up a few times. The chain recombines TRBV20-1 with TRBJ2-7; the D is unclear. The CDR3 contains 14 residues. Germline CDR1 reads DFQATT; CDR2 reads SNEGSKA (reference sequence). V gave up 0 bases and J gave up 3 bases, with 12 bases separating them. The CDR3 DNA sequence: TGCAGTGCTAGAGAACCAGGCCTTCACTACGAGCAGTACTTC. Translation gives CSAREPGLHYEQYF.

The rearrangement joins TRBV2 to TRBJ2-7; 8 bases match TRBD2. The CDR3 runs to 15 residues. J lost 4 bases, V lost 1 base, and 6 bases had no gene match. Germline values: CDR1 SNHLY, CDR2 FYNNEI. For the CDR3, the DNA is TGTGCCAGCAGTGAAGTAAGCGGGGGTCGGTACGAGCAGTACTTC. Amino acid sequence: CASSEVSGGRYEQYF.

In this sample, this clonotype turned up a few times. The chain recombines TRBV6-6 with TRBJ2-7; 8 bases match TRBD1. Trimming cost V 6 bases and J 7 bases; bases outside gene matches: 5. The germline CDR1 and CDR2 sequences are MNHNY and SVGAGI (reference sequence). This CDR3 region has 12 residues. The CDR3 protein is CASSWGTGEQYF. The CDR3 bases are TGTGCCAGCAGCTGGGGGACAGGTGAGCAGTACTTC.

The chain employs TRBV20-1 and TRBJ1-2; TRBD1 aligns across 9 bases. Germline trimming cut 5 bases from V and 5 bases from J; bases unmatched to any gene: 6. Germline V CDR1 and CDR2: DFQATT, SNEGSKA (reference sequence). The CDR3 spans 13 residues. CDR3 region: CSAEGQGTYGYTF. The CDR3 DNA reads as TGCAGTGCTGAGGGACAGGGAACTTATGGCTACACCTTC.

V is TRBV25-1 and J is TRBJ2-2; 12 bases are shared with TRBD2. V was clipped by 5 bases and J by 5 bases; unmatched bases: 6. Germline loops: CDR1 MGHDK, CDR2 SYGVNS. The CDR3 runs 16 residues. This chain's CDR3 is CASSFRTSGKTGELFF. Written as DNA, the CDR3 is TGTGCCAGCAGTTTTAGGACTAGCGGGAAAACCGGGGAGCTGTTTTTT.

There are many counts of this clonotype. V gene TRBV19 combines with J gene TRBJ1-2; weak D call: TRBD1 (5 bases). Trimming took off 5 bases at V and 5 bases at J, with 15 bases between the two ends. The CDR3 has 14 amino acids. Germline lookup yields CDR1 LNHDA and CDR2 SQIVND (reference sequence). CDR3 residues: CASSDTGTVYGYTF. The CDR3 DNA follows: TGTGCCAGTAGTGATACCGGGACGGTATATGGCTACACCTTC.

This clonotype was observed many times. V usage is TRBV19 and J usage is TRBJ1-5, with a tentative D call TRBD1 (5 bases). CDR1 is LNHDA and CDR2 is SQIVND in the germline V gene (reference sequence). This CDR3 is built from 13 residues. The V end lost 9 bases, the J end lost 3 bases, and 12 bases lay between the germline ends. The CDR3 DNA is TGTGCCAGCAGCCGGACACTCAATCAGCCCCAGCATTTT. Its protein is CASSRTLNQPQHF.